These T cell receptor beta chains were read from a single sample in a study of blood T cells in healthy people across ages. MiXCR, applied by TCRdb to the 5' RACE reads, yields one record per CDR3 protein. The repertoire has fewer than 1.5 million distinct CDR3 sequences, around 39% of them found once; the top ten carry roughly 8.2%. The sequencing sample was made of blood. The receptor set was obtained from a woman aged 18-29 years in good health. Both conserved end residues are trimmed from each CDR3. A D gene is named only where the DNA matches it firmly.

>.|TRBV12-5|TRBJ1-2
ASGLGQGGYT
>TRBD2|TRBV5-4|TRBJ2-1
ASSFREGRLNEQF
>TRBD2|TRBV5-5|TRBJ2-1
ASSGGGDEQF
>TRBD1|TRBV5-1|TRBJ1-6
ASQGGSPQESPLH
>.|TRBV20-1|TRBJ1-2
SARDLLAGAYGYT
>TRBD1|TRBV20-1|TRBJ2-6
SARSGQHSGANVLT
>TRBD2|TRBV7-9|TRBJ2-1
ASSPSGSGKTYEQF
>TRBD1|TRBV24-1|TRBJ1-2
ATSDRGNYGYT
>TRBD2|TRBV4-2|.
ASSPSSGPAGYEQY
>.|TRBV6-5|TRBJ2-2
ASSSRGAHTGELF
>.|TRBV18|TRBJ2-7
ASAAIRAYEQY
>TRBD2|TRBV20-1|TRBJ2-1
SAFPTGTIYNEQF
>.|TRBV7-2|TRBJ2-7
ATSRRAWDYEQY
>.|TRBV3-1|TRBJ1-2
ASSQDAGLSGYT
>.|TRBV20-1|TRBJ1-4
SARGSGGKNEKLF
>.|TRBV6-1|TRBJ1-5
ASSEWFTNEDQPQH
>.|TRBV11-2|TRBJ2-3
ASSLVGIGDWSGDTQY
>.|TRBV21-1|TRBJ1-2
ANTNRGLNGYT
>TRBD2|TRBV5-1|TRBJ2-3
ASSLTGLAGTTDTQY
>TRBD2|TRBV4-1|TRBJ2-1
ASSGEGGEQF
>.|TRBV7-6|TRBJ2-5
ASSLLIETQY
>TRBD2|TRBV12-3/TRBV12-4|TRBJ2-7
ASSPSGGFYEQY
>TRBD2|TRBV7-9|TRBJ2-1
ASSWLAGGRDEQF
>TRBD2|TRBV7-2|TRBJ2-3
ASSSRLAGERTDTQY
>.|TRBV18|.
ASSPSDPRAYEQY
>TRBD1|TRBV27|TRBJ1-5
ASRPRGPGQPQH